One and the same sample provided the 30 T cell receptor beta chains below, sequenced in a study of blood T cell repertoires in COVID-19. This table comes from immunoSEQ multiplex PCR, and its TCRdb copy is limited to in-frame clones, with some not included. The sample has fewer than 200,000 clones, 70% to 85% seen once. The sample taken for sequencing was peripheral blood. Every receptor here comes from a man aged 60 to 75 who had recovered from COVID-19.

The gene calls are TRBV4-2 and TRBJ2-5, with 10 nucleotides matching TRBD2. J was trimmed by 3 bases and V by 2 bases; bases with no gene match: 12. CDR1 is LGHNA and CDR2 is YNFKEQ in the germline V gene. This CDR3 region has 18 residues. The CDR3 loop reads CASSQRAWSGGAEETQYF. The CDR3 DNA is TGTGCCAGCAGCCAAAGGGCCTGGAGCGGGGGGGCGGAAGAGACCCAGTACTTC.

This chain connects TRBV5-5 to TRBJ1-1; 9 bases line up with TRBD1. Germline V gene lookup returns CDR1 SGHKS and CDR2 YYEKEE (reference sequence). The CDR3 extends over 16 amino acids. With V trimmed by 4 bases and J by 6 bases, 13 bases remained unmatched. In nucleotides, the CDR3 is TGTGCCAGCAGCCATCAACAGGGGGCGTTTGCCGCTGAAGCTTTCTTT. This encodes CASSHQQGAFAAEAFF.

This chain links TRBV30 with TRBJ2-1, with D hard to call. Germline assignment: CDR1 GTSNPN and CDR2 SVGIG (reference sequence). V dropped 3 bases and J dropped 1 base, with 4 bases sitting between them. This CDR3 has 12 residues. CDR3 sequence (DNA): TGTGCCTGGAGCAGGTCCTACAATGAGCAGTTCTTC. It is translated as CAWSRSYNEQFF.

The CDR3 reads CASSLQGDPLGNYGYTF. The DNA for the CDR3 is TGCGCCAGCAGCTTACAGGGGGATCCTCTGGGAAACTATGGCTACACCTTC. The chain employs TRBV5-1 and TRBJ1-2, with 8 bases identical to TRBD1. J was trimmed by 2 bases and V by 2 bases; bases with no gene match: 11. From germline, CDR1 is SGHRS and CDR2 YFSETQ. The CDR3 consists of 17 residues.

The chain uses TRBV4-2 and TRBJ2-3; 15 bases align to TRBD2. The CDR3 extends over 18 amino acids. Trimming at V came to 0 bases and at J to 4 bases, leaving 5 bases not matched to a gene. Per the germline V gene, CDR1 is LGHNA and CDR2 is YNFKEQ. CDR3 DNA sequence: TGTGCCAGCAGCCAAGATAGGGGACTAGCGGGGGGCGCAGATACGCAGTATTTT. The encoded protein is CASSQDRGLAGGADTQYF.

The chain carries TRBV5-1 and TRBJ2-3, with 8 bases aligning to TRBD1. The CDR3 runs to 15 residues. In germline, CDR1 is SGHRS, CDR2 YFSETQ. After removal of 0 bases from V and 2 bases from J, the junction contained 2 bases not matched to a gene. The chain's CDR3 is CASSLGDRLTDTQYF. The CDR3 DNA reads TGCGCCAGCAGCTTGGGGGACAGGCTCACAGATACGCAGTATTTT. The whole variable domain, remainder taken from reference TRBV5-1 and TRBJ2-3, is KAGVTQTPRYLIKTRGQQVTLSCSPISGHRSVSWYQQTPGQGLQFLFEYFSETQRNKGNFPGRFSGRQFSNSRSEMNVSTLELGDSALYLCASSLGDRLTDTQYFGPGTRLTVL.

This chain joins TRBV5-1 and TRBJ1-1, with TRBD1 as a possible D gene (5 bases). V was cut by 0 bases and J by 2 bases, with 11 bases left in between. CDR1 SGHRS and CDR2 YFSETQ come from the germline V gene. This CDR3 is built from 15 residues. The CDR3 bases are TGCGCCAGCAGCTTGGCGGGAGGGGAAAACACTGAAGCTTTCTTT. It codes for CASSLAGGENTEAFF.

The V call is TRBV6-4, the J call TRBJ1-1, with D perhaps matching TRBD1 (5 bases). The germline V gene has CDR1 MRHNA and CDR2 SNTAGT. Deletions cut 5 bases from V and 4 bases from J, with 11 bases between. The CDR3 totals 13 residues. CDR3 nucleotides: TGTGCCAGCAGTCCTCAGGGTGGCACTGAAGCTTTCTTT. This sequence encodes CASSPQGGTEAFF.

The genes are TRBV3-1 (or the pseudogene TRBV3-2) and TRBJ2-1; a weak D match, TRBD2 (6 bases). Trimming shortened V by 2 bases and J by 7 bases, and 21 bases separated the two germline ends. Germline V gives CDR1 LGHDT, CDR2 YNNKEL (reference sequence). This CDR3 spans 17 amino acids. The CDR3 spells CASSQFSGGSLVNEQFF. CDR3 nucleotide sequence: TGTGCCAGCAGCCAATTCTCTGGGGGGTCCTTAGTAAATGAGCAGTTCTTC.

The chain has TRBV6-5 and TRBJ2-5, with a possible D match to TRBD2 (6 bases). Germline V gene lookup returns CDR1 MNHEY and CDR2 SVGAGI. V shed 0 bases and J shed 5 bases, with 16 bases lying between them. The CDR3 is 16 residues long. CDR3 DNA sequence: TGTGCCAGCAGTTACTCTTATCCGCCGGAGGGGGAGACCCAGTACTTC. Translated: CASSYSYPPEGETQYF.

The V call is TRBV7-2, the J call TRBJ2-5; 7 bases match TRBD1. CDR3 length equals 17 residues. V trimming: 6 bases; J trimming: 1 base; junction bases outside the gene matches: 14. From germline, CDR1 is SGHTA and CDR2 FQGNSA. The chain's CDR3 is CASSSGTDWPFQETQYF. The CDR3 coding sequence is TGTGCCAGCAGTTCCGGGACAGATTGGCCATTCCAAGAGACCCAGTACTTC.

In regard to this clone: The sample carries other DNA sequences with the same CDR3. The genes are TRBV3-1 (or the pseudogene TRBV3-2) and TRBJ1-2; no firm D call. Germline V gene data show CDR1 as LGHDT and CDR2 as YNNKEL (reference sequence). The CDR3 has 14 residues. Trimming pared 0 bases from V and 2 bases from J, leaving 7 bases between. As DNA, the CDR3 is TGTGCCAGCAGCCAAGATTCCGGGAACTATGGCTACACCTTC. This encodes CASSQDSGNYGYTF.

This clone was found a few times. This rearrangement joins TRBV24-1 to TRBJ1-6; 10 bases are shared with TRBD1. Germline V CDR1 and CDR2: KGHDR, SFDVKD. The CDR3 totals 16 residues. J lost 9 bases, V lost 9 bases, and 13 bases had no gene match. The CDR3 here is CATFPQTGGIGSPLHF. As DNA, the CDR3 is TGTGCCACCTTCCCTCAGACAGGGGGCATCGGTTCACCCCTCCACTTT.

The chain uses TRBV7-2 and TRBJ2-3; no definite D call. The CDR3 loop spans 12 amino acids. Germline V gene lookup returns CDR1 SGHTA and CDR2 FQGNSA. V shed 3 bases and J shed 5 bases, with 6 bases lying between them. CDR3 protein: CASSFYRDTQYF. In DNA, the CDR3 is TGTGCCAGCAGCTTCTACCGAGATACGCAGTATTTT.

This clone was seen a handful of times. DNA for the CDR3: TGCGCCAGCAGTGAGTCGCGGCCACAGGGGGAGAACACTGAAGCTTTCTTT. It encodes CASSESRPQGENTEAFF. The chain employs TRBV10-1 and TRBJ1-1, with 8 bases identical to TRBD1. The ends lost 0 bases at V and 1 base at J; junction bases unmatched: 7. Germline assignment: CDR1 WNHNN and CDR2 SYGVQD (reference sequence). The CDR3 is made up of 17 amino acids.

The chain links TRBV5-1 to TRBJ2-1; no firm D call. The V gene lost 0 bases and the J gene lost 4 bases, with 5 bases spanning the gap. This CDR3 comprises 13 residues. From germline, CDR1 is SGHRS and CDR2 YFSETQ. The CDR3 is CASSLDRYNEQFF. The CDR3 DNA is TGCGCCAGCAGCTTGGACAGATACAATGAGCAGTTCTTC.

The chain has TRBV11-2 and TRBJ1-1, with D perhaps TRBD1 (6 bases). This CDR3 comprises 13 residues. V lost 2 bases and J 5 bases, leaving 9 bases between the germline ends. Germline V CDR1 and CDR2: SGHAT, FQNNGV. The CDR3 DNA follows: TGTGCCAGCAGCTTACAGGGGTGGACTGAAGCTTTCTTT. It yields the protein CASSLQGWTEAFF.

Concerning this clone: Distinct nucleotide sequences in the sample also encode this CDR3. The rearrangement links TRBV10-3 to TRBJ1-2; D call uncertain. Looked up from germline, CDR1 is ENHRY and CDR2 is SYGVKD. The ends were cut back, 2 bases at V and 4 bases at J, with 5 bases in the middle. The CDR3 is 12 amino acids. The CDR3 DNA sequence: TGTGCCATCAGTGAGGGCAGCTATGGCTACACCTTC. Its translation is CAISEGSYGYTF.

This clone was counted once. The V gene is TRBV7-2, the J gene TRBJ2-3; TRBD2 agrees at 8 bases. The junction had 5 bases not matched to a gene; V was cut back by 5 bases and J by 1 base. From germline, CDR1 is SGHTA and CDR2 FQGNSA. CDR3 length: 15 amino acids. As DNA, the CDR3 is TGTGCCAGCAGCCCTTTTAGCGGGGGCACAGATACGCAGTATTTT. This sequence encodes CASSPFSGGTDTQYF. Variable domain in full (rest from reference TRBV7-2 and TRBJ2-3): GAGVSQSPSNKVTEKGKDVELRCDPISGHTALYWYRQSLGQGLEFLIYFQGNSAPDKSGLPSDRFSAERTGGSVSTLTIQRTQQEDSAVYLCASSPFSGGTDTQYFGPGTRLTVL.

This clone was counted only a few times. This sequence joins TRBV27 and TRBJ2-3; TRBD1 matches 11 bases. Germline V gives CDR1 MNHEY, CDR2 SMNVEV (reference sequence). The CDR3 runs 16 residues. The J segment lost 6 bases and the V segment lost 5 bases, leaving 10 bases of the junction unmatched. CDR3 nucleotide sequence: TGTGCCAGCAGTGCCAATCCGGACAGGGGGCAGGATACGCAGTATTTT. Translating gives CASSANPDRGQDTQYF.

J is TRBJ2-1 and V is TRBV11-2, with TRBD2 identical over 12 bases. This CDR3 region has 17 residues. Trimming at V came to 5 bases and at J to 5 bases, leaving 10 bases not matched to a gene. The germline V gene encodes CDR1 SGHAT and CDR2 FQNNGV. Here the CDR3 reads CASSVGASGGAHNEQFF. The CDR3 region has the DNA TGTGCCAGCAGCGTTGGGGCTAGCGGGGGGGCCCACAATGAGCAGTTCTTC.

This chain uses TRBV5-1 with TRBJ2-1; TRBD2 agrees at 11 bases. Germline V gene data show CDR1 as SGHRS and CDR2 as YFSETQ. Trimming at V came to 3 bases and at J to 3 bases, leaving 5 bases not matched to a gene. This CDR3 region has 16 residues. The CDR3 coding sequence is TGCGCCAGCAGCTCCAATAGCGGGGGGGTCTACAATGAGCAGTTCTTC. Amino acids: CASSSNSGGVYNEQFF. The full variable domain, rest sourced from reference TRBV5-1 and TRBJ2-1, is KAGVTQTPRYLIKTRGQQVTLSCSPISGHRSVSWYQQTPGQGLQFLFEYFSETQRNKGNFPGRFSGRQFSNSRSEMNVSTLELGDSALYLCASSSNSGGVYNEQFFGPGTRLTVL.

This clone was observed a few times. V gene TRBV2 combines with J gene TRBJ1-1; tentatively, D is TRBD1 (5 bases). Deletions cut 1 base from V and 8 bases from J, with 14 bases between. The CDR3 is 14 residues long. The V gene's germline CDR1 is SNHLY and CDR2 FYNNEI. DNA of the CDR3: TGTGCCAGCAGTGAAGACGGGGGAGCCCGCGAAGCTTTCTTT. It codes for CASSEDGGAREAFF. The entire variable domain, with the rest obtained from reference TRBV2 and TRBJ1-1, is as follows: EPEVTQTPSHQVTQMGQEVILRCVPISNHLYFYWYRQILGQKVEFLVSFYNNEISEKSEIFDDQFSVERPDGSNFTLKIRSTKLEDSAMYFCASSEDGGAREAFFGQGTRLTVV.

The gene calls are TRBV7-9 and TRBJ1-3; a possible D gene is TRBD1 (6 bases). This CDR3 comprises 17 residues. Germline V gene data show CDR1 as SEHNR and CDR2 as FQNEAQ (reference sequence). Trimming took off 2 bases at V and 0 bases at J, with 14 bases between the two ends. The DNA for the CDR3 is TGTGCCAGCAGCTTACCCGGGGGGCCCGGCTCTGGAAACACCATATATTTT. This codes for CASSLPGGPGSGNTIYF.

The rearrangement uses TRBV7-2 and TRBJ2-1, with 7 nucleotides matching TRBD1. J gave up 6 bases and V 3 bases, and 8 bases lay outside the gene matches. The CDR3 is made up of 15 amino acids. In germline, CDR1 is SGHTA, CDR2 FQGNSA. CDR3 DNA sequence: TGTGCCAGCAGCTTGGCTTTGGCAGGGGGCAATGAGCAGTTCTTC. This sequence encodes CASSLALAGGNEQFF.

This sequence joins TRBV6-5 and TRBJ2-7; D gene uncertain. CDR3 length: 13 amino acids. In germline, CDR1 is MNHEY, CDR2 SVGAGI. V was cut by 6 bases and J by 4 bases, with 13 bases left in between. The DNA of the CDR3 is TGTGCCAGCAGCTTGTCCCCGTCTTACGAGCAGTACTTC. It translates to CASSLSPSYEQYF.

This clone was seen repeatedly, ten times or more. This chain joins TRBV7-2 and TRBJ2-1, with 9 bases lining up with TRBD1. Germline V gives CDR1 SGHTA, CDR2 FQGNSA. V trimming: 5 bases; J trimming: 4 bases; junction bases outside the gene matches: 6. This CDR3 comprises 15 residues. This chain's CDR3 is CASSEDRGLYNEQFF. As DNA, the CDR3 is TGTGCCAGCAGCGAGGACAGGGGTCTATACAATGAGCAGTTCTTC.

The chain uses TRBV7-3 and TRBJ1-1, with D possibly matching TRBD1 (6 bases). This CDR3 comprises 13 residues. The germline V gene has CDR1 SGHTA and CDR2 FQGTGA. V lost 6 bases, J lost 0 bases, and 8 bases lay in between. The CDR3 nucleotides are TGTGCCAGCAGAGGACAGATGAACACTGAAGCTTTCTTT. It specifies CASRGQMNTEAFF.

The genes are TRBV5-1 and TRBJ2-1; 7 positions match TRBD1. The CDR3 runs 13 residues. CDR1 SGHRS and CDR2 YFSETQ come from the germline V gene. With 0 bases clipped from V and 7 bases from J, the junction kept 1 base outside the gene matches. The CDR3 DNA reads as TGCGCCAGCAGCTTGGAACAGGGGAATGAGCAGTTCTTC. It codes for CASSLEQGNEQFF.

The genes are TRBV7-3 and TRBJ1-2, with 10 bases that match TRBD1. The germline gives CDR1 SGHTA, CDR2 FQGTGA. The CDR3 is 14 amino acids. The junction had 4 bases not matched to a gene; V was cut back by 5 bases and J by 4 bases. The CDR3 sequence: CASSPTGGTYGYTF. DNA of the CDR3: TGTGCCAGCAGCCCGACAGGGGGCACCTATGGCTACACCTTC.